These T cell receptor beta chains were read from a single sample in a study of OX40 agonist ivuxolimab in advanced cancers. The method was immunoSEQ multiplex PCR; TCRdb's version includes in-frame clones alone and lacks a portion of them. The table records tens of thousands of clones, 85% of them present only once. The input for sequencing was CD4+ or CD8+ T cells sorted from blood, taken in a trial of the OX40 agonist ivuxolimab. The receptors were gathered from an adult with an advanced solid tumor such as melanoma, head and neck, liver or kidney cancer. Both conserved end residues are part of each CDR3. The D gene is left open where the match is weak. Rows may omit the clone size; those that give it use once, few, many or a size class.

abundance: -
d_gene: -
j_gene: TRBJ1-2
v_gene: TRBV5-1
CDR3nt: TGCGCCAGCAGCTTGCTGGGGCACGGCTACACCTTC
CDR3aa: CASSLLGHGYTF

abundance: -
d_gene: TRBD1
j_gene: TRBJ1-4
v_gene: TRBV6-1
CDR3nt: TGTGCCAGCAGTGAAGAGACCCGGGACAGGGGAAAACTGTTTTTT
CDR3aa: CASSEETRDRGKLFF

abundance: once
d_gene: -
j_gene: TRBJ1-1
v_gene: TRBV29-1
CDR3nt: TGCAGCGTTGCAGGGGTGAAAGCTTTCTTT
CDR3aa: CSVAGVKAFF

abundance: -
d_gene: -
j_gene: TRBJ2-1
v_gene: TRBV11-2
CDR3nt: TGTGCCAGCAGCTTAGATCTGGGGAGTGAGCAGTTCTTC
CDR3aa: CASSLDLGSEQFF

abundance: -
d_gene: -
j_gene: TRBJ2-7
v_gene: TRBV2
CDR3nt: TGTGCCAGCAGTGAAAAGGAGCGGGTGACCTACGAGCAGTACTTC
CDR3aa: CASSEKERVTYEQYF

abundance: once
d_gene: TRBD2
j_gene: TRBJ2-5
v_gene: TRBV29-1
CDR3nt: TGCAGCGTTGCGGTCGTGGGGGGGAAGGAGACCCAGTACTTC
CDR3aa: CSVAVVGGKETQYF

abundance: -
d_gene: -
j_gene: TRBJ2-5
v_gene: TRBV5-8
CDR3nt: TGTGCCAGCAGCTTGTCAGGCCTACACTCTCAGTACTTC
CDR3aa: CASSLSGLHSQYF

abundance: -
d_gene: TRBD2
j_gene: TRBJ2-1
v_gene: TRBV6-1
CDR3nt: TGTGCCAGCATGCCGGGGGGACCGTACAATGAGCAGTTCTTC
CDR3aa: CASMPGGPYNEQFF

abundance: -
d_gene: -
j_gene: TRBJ1-2
v_gene: TRBV28
CDR3nt: TGTGCCACTCGCCCTGGGCATCCTAACTATGGCTACACCTTC
CDR3aa: CATRPGHPNYGYTF

abundance: -
d_gene: -
j_gene: TRBJ1-3
v_gene: TRBV15
CDR3nt: TGTGCCACCAGCAGAGTTCCCGGGGCCGGAAACACCACATATTTT
CDR3aa: CATSRVPGAGNTTYF

abundance: -
d_gene: -
j_gene: TRBJ1-4
v_gene: TRBV7-6
CDR3nt: TGTGCCAGCAGCCCCGTCCAGGAGTCCTATGAAAAACTGTTTTTT
CDR3aa: CASSPVQESYEKLFF

abundance: -
d_gene: -
j_gene: TRBJ2-7
v_gene: TRBV6-5
CDR3nt: TGTGCCAGCAGTTACTTAGGGGACGAGCAGTACTTC
CDR3aa: CASSYLGDEQYF

abundance: few
d_gene: TRBD2
j_gene: TRBJ2-5
v_gene: TRBV29-1
CDR3nt: TGCAGCGTTGGCGGGACTAGCCTTCAAGAGACCCAGTACTTC
CDR3aa: CSVGGTSLQETQYF

abundance: -
d_gene: -
j_gene: TRBJ2-7
v_gene: TRBV7-2
CDR3nt: TGTGCCAGCAGCTTAGGATTTCGAAGGGACTACGAGCAGTACTTC
CDR3aa: CASSLGFRRDYEQYF

abundance: -
d_gene: TRBD1
j_gene: TRBJ2-3
v_gene: TRBV7-9
CDR3nt: TGTGCCAGCAGCTTAACAGGGGTCACAGATACGCAGTATTTT
CDR3aa: CASSLTGVTDTQYF

abundance: -
d_gene: -
j_gene: TRBJ2-7
v_gene: TRBV6-6
CDR3nt: TGTGCCAGCAGTCTGGATGGTTACGAGCAGTACTTC
CDR3aa: CASSLDGYEQYF

abundance: few
d_gene: TRBD1
j_gene: TRBJ2-6
v_gene: TRBV6-1
CDR3nt: TGTGCCAGCAATGACCCGGGACAGGGGTCCTCCGGGGCCAACGTCCTGACTTTC
CDR3aa: CASNDPGQGSSGANVLTF

abundance: -
d_gene: TRBD2
j_gene: TRBJ2-3
v_gene: TRBV5-1
CDR3nt: TGCGCCAGCAGCTTGGGGGCTAGCGGGAGTAGGGCAGATACGCAGTATTTT
CDR3aa: CASSLGASGSRADTQYF

abundance: -
d_gene: -
j_gene: TRBJ1-2
v_gene: TRBV9
CDR3nt: TGTGCCAGCAGCGTGGCCGGGAGGGGGGCGAGCTATGGCTACACCTTC
CDR3aa: CASSVAGRGASYGYTF

abundance: -
d_gene: TRBD2
j_gene: TRBJ2-1
v_gene: TRBV6-4
CDR3nt: TGTGCCAGCAGTGAGATGGGGACTAGCGGGAATGAGCAGTTCTTC
CDR3aa: CASSEMGTSGNEQFF

abundance: -
d_gene: -
j_gene: TRBJ2-5
v_gene: TRBV7-9
CDR3nt: TGTGCCAGCAGCCGAGTGGGTAGTTTTGCCGAGACCCAGTACTTC
CDR3aa: CASSRVGSFAETQYF

abundance: few
d_gene: -
j_gene: TRBJ1-5
v_gene: TRBV19
CDR3nt: TGTGCCAGTAGTAGGGACAGCAATCAGCCCCAGCATTTT
CDR3aa: CASSRDSNQPQHF

abundance: -
d_gene: -
j_gene: TRBJ1-1
v_gene: TRBV28
CDR3nt: TGTGCCAGCAGAATGACCCAAGGAACTGAAGCTTTCTTT
CDR3aa: CASRMTQGTEAFF

abundance: -
d_gene: TRBD1
j_gene: TRBJ2-4
v_gene: TRBV7-9
CDR3nt: TGTGCCAGCAGCTTATTTCTTGGGACAGGGGGGGCCAAAAACATTCAGTACTTC
CDR3aa: CASSLFLGTGGAKNIQYF

abundance: -
d_gene: -
j_gene: TRBJ2-1
v_gene: TRBV11-3
CDR3nt: TGTGCCAGCAGCTCGCCGGGACAATACAATGAGCAGTTCTTC
CDR3aa: CASSSPGQYNEQFF

abundance: many
d_gene: -
j_gene: TRBJ2-5
v_gene: TRBV5-4
CDR3nt: TGTGCCAGCAGCTTGGTTAGCGACCAAGAGACCCAGTACTTC
CDR3aa: CASSLVSDQETQYF

abundance: -
d_gene: -
j_gene: TRBJ2-7
v_gene: TRBV19
CDR3nt: TGTGCCAGTAAACCTCAGGGCCGGATGGGGGCTGAGCAGTACTTC
CDR3aa: CASKPQGRMGAEQYF

abundance: -
d_gene: -
j_gene: TRBJ2-1
v_gene: TRBV6-5
CDR3nt: TGTGCCAGCGCGAAGGGGAAATACAATGAGCAGTTCTTC
CDR3aa: CASAKGKYNEQFF

abundance: -
d_gene: TRBD1
j_gene: TRBJ1-1
v_gene: TRBV6-6
CDR3nt: TGTGCCAGCAGTCGTCCGGGACAGGGGGCGACTGAAGCTTTCTTT
CDR3aa: CASSRPGQGATEAFF

abundance: -
d_gene: -
j_gene: TRBJ2-1
v_gene: TRBV5-1
CDR3nt: TGCGCCAGCAGCGACTCCCCGCCAGGGAACTACAATGAGCAGTTCTTC
CDR3aa: CASSDSPPGNYNEQFF

abundance: once
d_gene: -
j_gene: TRBJ1-1
v_gene: TRBV18
CDR3nt: TGTGCCAGCTCACCACGGAGACAGCAGAACACTGAAGCTTTCTTT
CDR3aa: CASSPRRQQNTEAFF

abundance: -
d_gene: -
j_gene: TRBJ2-5
v_gene: TRBV19
CDR3nt: TGTGCCAGTAGTATAGTGTTCCAAGAGACCCAGTACTTC
CDR3aa: CASSIVFQETQYF

abundance: -
d_gene: -
j_gene: TRBJ1-1
v_gene: TRBV27
CDR3nt: TGTGCCAGCAGTTTGTGGGCTATGAACACTGAAGCTTTCTTT
CDR3aa: CASSLWAMNTEAFF

abundance: -
d_gene: -
j_gene: TRBJ2-3
v_gene: TRBV5-6
CDR3nt: TGTGCCAGCAGCCCGCTGTCCGGTAGCACAGATACGCAGTATTTT
CDR3aa: CASSPLSGSTDTQYF

abundance: -
d_gene: -
j_gene: TRBJ1-1
v_gene: TRBV6-5
CDR3nt: TGTGCCAGCAGTCAAGGGGTGGAAGCTTTCTTT
CDR3aa: CASSQGVEAFF

abundance: -
d_gene: -
j_gene: TRBJ2-7
v_gene: TRBV10-2
CDR3nt: TGCGCCAGCAGTGAGACAGGGGACTCTTCTAGCGAGCAGTACTTC
CDR3aa: CASSETGDSSSEQYF

abundance: -
d_gene: -
j_gene: TRBJ2-7
v_gene: TRBV19
CDR3nt: TGTGCCAGTAGTGGAGACAGTTACTCCTACGAGCAGTACTTC
CDR3aa: CASSGDSYSYEQYF

abundance: -
d_gene: TRBD1
j_gene: TRBJ2-1
v_gene: TRBV10-3
CDR3nt: TGTGCCATCAGTGAGTCCGGGACAGGCCGGGTTAATGAGCAGTTCTTC
CDR3aa: CAISESGTGRVNEQFF

abundance: -
d_gene: -
j_gene: TRBJ2-3
v_gene: TRBV25-1
CDR3nt: TGTGCCAGCAGTGAACCCACAGGGATTGGCACAGATACGCAGTATTTT
CDR3aa: CASSEPTGIGTDTQYF

abundance: -
d_gene: TRBD1
j_gene: TRBJ1-5
v_gene: TRBV28
CDR3nt: TGTGCCAGCAGTTTTAGACAGGGGGAGCCCCAGCATTTT
CDR3aa: CASSFRQGEPQHF

abundance: once
d_gene: -
j_gene: TRBJ1-1
v_gene: TRBV7-9
CDR3nt: TGTGCCGTCGTGGGGTCGGGACAAATTGACACTGAAGCTTTCTTT
CDR3aa: CAVVGSGQIDTEAFF

abundance: -
d_gene: TRBD1
j_gene: TRBJ2-7
v_gene: TRBV5-5
CDR3nt: TGTGCCAGCAGCTGGACCCCGGGACAGACCTACGAGCAGTACTTC
CDR3aa: CASSWTPGQTYEQYF

abundance: -
d_gene: -
j_gene: TRBJ2-1
v_gene: TRBV7-7
CDR3nt: TGTGCTAGCAGCTTGGGGCAGGGGGGCAACAATGAGCAGTTCTTC
CDR3aa: CASSLGQGGNNEQFF

abundance: few
d_gene: TRBD1
j_gene: TRBJ1-2
v_gene: TRBV28
CDR3nt: TGTGCCAGCAGTTTACCTCGGACAGGGGCTGGCTACACCTTC
CDR3aa: CASSLPRTGAGYTF

abundance: once
d_gene: TRBD1
j_gene: TRBJ2-7
v_gene: TRBV5-1
CDR3nt: TGCGCCAGCAGCACGGGACAGGGGGCCGACGAGCAGTACTTC
CDR3aa: CASSTGQGADEQYF

abundance: -
d_gene: -
j_gene: TRBJ2-1
v_gene: TRBV5-1
CDR3nt: TGCGCCAGCCGCGTTGAGGAACCAAACAATGAGCAGTTCTTC
CDR3aa: CASRVEEPNNEQFF

abundance: -
d_gene: -
j_gene: TRBJ1-5
v_gene: TRBV6-5
CDR3nt: TGTGCCAGCAACCTACCGGGGCCAAATCAGCCCCAGCATTTT
CDR3aa: CASNLPGPNQPQHF

abundance: -
d_gene: -
j_gene: TRBJ2-7
v_gene: TRBV10-1
CDR3nt: TGCGCCAGCAGTCGGCTCCCGTTTCATTCCCAGGACCGTAACTACGAGCAGTACTTC
CDR3aa: CASSRLPFHSQDRNYEQYF